This entry lists 18 T cell receptor beta chains sequenced from one sample in a study of T-cell memory formation after mild COVID-19. TCRdb ran MiXCR on the 5' RACE reads and lists one entry per CDR3 protein. The data show tens of thousands of distinct CDR3 sequences, with 10% to 15% seen just once and about 22% held by the top ten. Material for sequencing was PBMCs or a T cell subset sorted from them (not recorded which). These receptors were taken from a man between 18 and 29 years old who had mild COVID-19 (a few samples of this study predate the infection). Cell type and time point are not known.

The chain uses TRBV2 and TRBJ1-5; 7 bases are shared with TRBD1. The V and J ends lost 6 bases and 2 bases, in that order; junction bases with no gene match: 4. Germline V gene data show CDR1 as SNHLY and CDR2 as FYNNEI. The CDR3 is 14 residues long. The CDR3 spells CASSDRARNQPQHF. Here the CDR3 DNA reads TGTGCCAGCAGCGACAGGGCACGCAATCAGCCCCAGCATTTT.

This clonotype was detected a few times. V gene TRBV19 combines with J gene TRBJ2-1; maybe TRBD1 (5 bases). Germline V CDR1 and CDR2: LNHDA, SQIVND (reference sequence). The V gene lost 2 bases and the J gene lost 10 bases, with 6 bases spanning the gap. This CDR3 contains 11 residues. This CDR3 reads CASSIWTEQFF. DNA for the CDR3: TGTGCCAGTAGTATATGGACAGAGCAGTTCTTC.

In its sample, this clonotype ranks as medium-sized. The J gene is TRBJ2-5, the V gene TRBV5-1, with TRBD2 identical over 11 bases. The germline CDR1 and CDR2 sequences are SGHRS and YFSETQ. The CDR3 runs 14 residues. J lost 6 bases, V lost 5 bases, and 6 bases had no gene match. The chain's CDR3 is CASRTGLAGQTQYF. CDR3 DNA: TGCGCCAGCAGGACCGGACTAGCGGGCCAGACCCAGTACTTC.

The table lists this clonotype with many counts. J is TRBJ2-5 and V is TRBV12-3 or TRBV12-4; D unclear. Between the trimmed V and J ends, which lost 8 bases and 2 bases, there was a span of 27 bases. The CDR3 extends over 18 amino acids. The CDR3 sequence is CASSVSVVPRAIQETQYF. The CDR3 bases are TGTGCCAGCTCAGTTTCGGTAGTTCCGAGAGCTATACAAGAGACCCAGTACTTC.

The chain joins TRBV10-3 to TRBJ1-5, with a weak D call TRBD1 (5 bases). The CDR3 contains 15 residues. Germline loops: CDR1 ENHRY, CDR2 SYGVKD. CDR3 residues: CATQGSGDSNQPQHF. In nucleotides, the CDR3 is TGTGCGACCCAAGGGTCGGGGGATAGCAATCAGCCCCAGCATTTT.

The chain combines TRBV11-2 with TRBJ1-2; D is ambiguous. Germline-derived CDR1 and CDR2 are SGHAT and FQNNGV. The CDR3 has 15 amino acids. The V and J ends lost 5 bases and 1 base respectively, with 14 bases between them. CDR3 DNA sequence: TGTGCCAGCAGCACGCCTTTCGGGATTAACTATGGCTACACCTTC. Encoded protein: CASSTPFGINYGYTF.

V gene TRBV6-6 combines with J gene TRBJ1-2; tentatively, D is TRBD1 (5 bases). V was cut by 2 bases and J by 2 bases, with 12 bases left in between. In germline, CDR1 is MNHNY, CDR2 SVGAGI (reference sequence). The CDR3 covers 15 residues. The CDR3 bases are TGTGCCAGCAGTTACGACCCGGGGCTGAACTATGGCTACACCTTC. This gives the protein CASSYDPGLNYGYTF.

In its sample, this clonotype was seen a few times. V and J are TRBV7-9 and TRBJ1-5; perhaps TRBD1 as D (5 bases). V was trimmed by 6 bases and J by 7 bases, leaving 10 bases between them. CDR1 and CDR2 from the germline V gene are SEHNR and FQNEAQ (reference sequence). This CDR3 has 12 residues. The CDR3 DNA reads TGTGCCAGCAGTTCAGGGACCCAGCCCCAGCATTTT. Amino acids: CASSSGTQPQHF.

This clonotype is labeled medium-sized. The genes are TRBV24-1 and TRBJ2-5; perhaps TRBD2 as D (7 bases). CDR3 length: 15 residues. Germline CDR1 and CDR2: KGHDR and SFDVKD. Trimming left V 3 bases short and J 5 bases short, with 15 bases between. The CDR3 spells CATSDAGEGRETQYF. The CDR3 DNA reads TGTGCCACCAGTGATGCAGGGGAGGGTCGGGAGACCCAGTACTTC.

The chain has TRBV12-5 and TRBJ2-3; possibly TRBD1 for D (5 bases). Deletions cut 6 bases from V and 4 bases from J, with 5 bases between. Looked up from germline, CDR1 is LGHNT and CDR2 is FRNRAP. The CDR3 length is 11 residues. Here the CDR3 reads CASGTADTQYF. The CDR3 DNA reads TGTGCTAGTGGGACAGCAGATACGCAGTATTTT.

The gene calls are TRBV6-6 and TRBJ2-7; 9 bases are a match to TRBD1. The CDR3 contains 16 residues. CDR1 MNHNY and CDR2 SVGAGI come from the germline V gene (reference sequence). With V trimmed by 0 bases and J by 3 bases, 6 bases remained unmatched. The CDR3 reads CASSYSWDRDYYEQYF. In DNA form, the CDR3 reads TGTGCCAGCAGTTACTCTTGGGACAGGGACTACTACGAGCAGTACTTC.

The chain links TRBV3-1 to TRBJ2-6; D remains unclear. CDR1 is LGHDT, CDR2 YNNKEL, per germline (reference sequence). The CDR3 length is 15 residues. V was pared by 2 bases and J by 0 bases, with 5 bases between. The CDR3 spells CASSQQNSGANVLTF. The CDR3, as DNA: TGTGCCAGCAGCCAACAGAACTCTGGGGCCAACGTCCTGACTTTC. Combining the CDR3 with reference TRBV3-1 and TRBJ2-6 gives the whole variable domain DTAVSQTPKYLVTQMGNDKSIKCEQNLGHDTMYWYKQDSKKFLKIMFSYNNKELIINETVPNRFSPKSPDKAHLNLHINSLELGDSAVYFCASSQQNSGANVLTFGAGSRLTVL.

This clonotype came up many times. The rearrangement uses TRBV6-2 or TRBV6-3 and TRBJ2-7; D not certain. The V and J ends lost 5 bases and 5 bases respectively, with 16 bases between them. Per the germline V gene, CDR1 is MNHEY and CDR2 is SVGEGT. This CDR3 has 14 amino acids. In DNA form, the CDR3 reads TGTGCCAGCAGTCACCATGCTAGTTCTGACGAGCAGTACGTC. The encoded protein is CASSHHASSDEQYV.

This clonotype was counted only a few times. The chain couples TRBV5-1 to TRBJ1-3; no reliable D call. Germline V gene data show CDR1 as SGHRS and CDR2 as YFSETQ. The CDR3 consists of 13 residues. The germline V and J ends were trimmed by 0 bases and 3 bases, with 4 bases remaining between them. The CDR3 DNA follows: TGCGCCAGCAGCTTGGCAGGTGGAAACACCATATATTTT. Protein sequence: CASSLAGGNTIYF.

The chain recombines TRBV27 with TRBJ2-3, with D unresolved. V was shortened by 1 base and J by 2 bases, with 10 bases between the two germline ends. This CDR3 spans 15 amino acids. Germline loops: CDR1 MNHEY, CDR2 SMNVEV (reference sequence). CDR3 protein: CASSLLASFTDTQYF. CDR3 nucleotides: TGTGCCAGCAGTTTATTGGCCTCCTTCACAGATACGCAGTATTTT.

This clonotype came up many times. The rearrangement joins TRBV10-1 to TRBJ2-2, with D unclear. There are 16 residues in the CDR3. Germline V CDR1 and CDR2: WNHNN, SYGVQD (reference sequence). The V end lost 4 bases, the J end lost 2 bases, and 14 bases lay between the germline ends. The CDR3 protein is CASSATLDLNTGELFF. Here the CDR3 DNA reads TGCGCCAGCAGTGCCACACTGGACCTAAACACCGGGGAGCTGTTTTTT.

The rearrangement links TRBV6-5 to TRBJ1-5; the D gene is possibly TRBD1 (6 bases). The CDR3 runs 14 residues. The V gene's germline CDR1 is MNHEY and CDR2 SVGAGI. Trimming removed 5 bases at V and 2 bases at J, with 10 bases between. CDR3 loop: CASSKQGGNQPQHF. The CDR3 region has the DNA TGTGCCAGCAGTAAACAGGGAGGCAATCAGCCCCAGCATTTT.

A remark on this clonotype: Relative to the germline gene, one junction end is altered; a read error may explain this. The chain carries TRBV11-2 and TRBJ1-2; D is possibly TRBD1 (6 bases). Germline-derived CDR1 and CDR2 are SGHAT and FQNNGV. The CDR3 has 15 residues. The CDR3 nucleotides are TGTGACAGCAGCTCCTACCGACAGGTAGCTTTGGGCTACACCTTC. Its protein product is CDSSSYRQVALGYTF.